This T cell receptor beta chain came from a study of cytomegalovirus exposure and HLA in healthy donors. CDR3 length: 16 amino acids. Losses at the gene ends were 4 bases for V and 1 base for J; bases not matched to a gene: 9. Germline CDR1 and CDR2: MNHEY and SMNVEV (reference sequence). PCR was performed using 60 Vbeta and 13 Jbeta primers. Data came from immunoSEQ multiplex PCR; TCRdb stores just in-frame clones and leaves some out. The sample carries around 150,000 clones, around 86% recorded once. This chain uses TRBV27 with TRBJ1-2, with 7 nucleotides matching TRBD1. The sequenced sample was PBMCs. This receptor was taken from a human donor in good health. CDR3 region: CASSSRTGAINYGYTF. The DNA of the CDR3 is TGTGCCAGCAGTTCGCGGACAGGCGCTATTAACTATGGCTACACCTTC.